These T cell receptor beta chains were read from a single sample in a study of cytomegalovirus exposure and HLA in healthy donors. The table came from immunoSEQ multiplex PCR; TCRdb's copy has only in-frame clones and leaves some out. The sample lists about 73,000 clones; 75% were seen once. Sequenced: PBMCs. Receptors originate from an older man in good health and CMV-seronegative. Both conserved end residues are part of each CDR3. A D gene is named only where the DNA matches it firmly. Not all rows give a size; the values are once, few, many and, for expanded clones, a class.

V: TRBV6-5
D: -
J: TRBJ1-4
size: -
CDR3: CASSYTTGPNEKLFF
DNA: TGTGCCAGCAGTTACACCACAGGGCCGAATGAAAAACTGTTTTTT

V: TRBV2
D: TRBD1
J: TRBJ2-3
size: -
CDR3: CASSGTGGTDTQYF
DNA: TGTGCCAGCAGTGGGACAGGGGGCACAGATACGCAGTATTTT

V: TRBV7-2
D: TRBD1
J: TRBJ2-7
size: once
CDR3: CASSLAGGGQGSSYEQYF
DNA: TGTGCCAGCAGCTTAGCGGGCGGGGGACAGGGATCTTCCTACGAGCAGTACTTC

V: TRBV19
D: TRBD2
J: TRBJ2-1
size: -
CDR3: CASPGGGTNNEQFF
DNA: TGTGCCAGTCCTGGGGGGGGAACCAACAATGAGCAGTTCTTC

V: TRBV2
D: TRBD2
J: TRBJ2-7
size: -
CDR3: CASSEAPGGHEQYF
DNA: TGTGCCAGCAGTGAAGCGCCGGGAGGCCACGAGCAGTACTTC

V: TRBV7-8
D: -
J: TRBJ1-4
size: -
CDR3: CASSLGTESEKLFF
DNA: TGTGCCAGCAGCTTAGGGACAGAATCTGAAAAACTGTTTTTT

V: TRBV5-6
D: TRBD1
J: TRBJ1-2
size: -
CDR3: CASSYRDRNYGYTF
DNA: TGTGCCAGCAGCTACCGGGACAGGAACTATGGCTACACCTTC

V: TRBV5-4
D: TRBD2
J: TRBJ2-1
size: -
CDR3: CASTGGPSGASSYNEQFF
DNA: TGTGCCAGCACGGGGGGTCCTAGCGGGGCCAGCTCCTACAATGAGCAGTTCTTC

V: TRBV5-8
D: -
J: TRBJ1-5
size: -
CDR3: CASDSYPVHGNQPQHF
DNA: TGTGCCAGCGACAGCTACCCCGTCCATGGCAATCAGCCCCAGCATTTT

V: TRBV6-6
D: TRBD2
J: TRBJ2-1
size: few
CDR3: CASGLAGSNEQFF
DNA: TGTGCCAGCGGGCTAGCGGGGTCCAATGAGCAGTTCTTC

V: TRBV7-9
D: TRBD2
J: TRBJ2-1
size: few
CDR3: CASSSTGTSNNEQFF
DNA: TGTGCCAGCAGCTCAACCGGGACTAGCAACAATGAGCAGTTCTTC

V: TRBV6-1
D: TRBD1
J: TRBJ1-1
size: few
CDR3: CASTSSQGAGTEAFF
DNA: TGTGCCAGCACTTCCAGTCAGGGGGCAGGCACTGAAGCTTTCTTT

V: TRBV10-3
D: -
J: TRBJ2-3
size: -
CDR3: CAISESTGTDTQYF
DNA: TGTGCCATCAGTGAGTCGACGGGAACAGATACGCAGTATTTT

V: TRBV30
D: TRBD2
J: TRBJ2-1
size: few
CDR3: CAWALASGEQFF
DNA: TGTGCCTGGGCGCTTGCTAGCGGGGAGCAGTTCTTC

V: TRBV25-1
D: TRBD1
J: TRBJ1-2
size: -
CDR3: CASRRTGDYCGYTF
DNA: TGTGCCAGCAGGAGGACAGGGGATTATTGTGGCTACACCTTC

V: TRBV7-6
D: TRBD2
J: TRBJ2-1
size: -
CDR3: CASSLGSGRADEQFF
DNA: TGTGCCAGCAGCTTAGGTAGCGGGAGGGCCGATGAGCAGTTCTTC

V: TRBV7-2
D: -
J: TRBJ2-1
size: -
CDR3: CASSSREASGEGNEQFF
DNA: TGTGCCAGCAGCTCCCGAGAGGCGAGCGGAGAGGGAAATGAGCAGTTCTTC

V: TRBV4-1
D: TRBD2
J: TRBJ2-7
size: few
CDR3: CASSQVVLAGRYEQYF
DNA: TGCGCCAGCAGCCAAGTTGTGCTAGCGGGACGCTACGAGCAGTACTTC

V: TRBV5-4
D: TRBD1
J: TRBJ2-7
size: -
CDR3: CASTKGGSGDLTYEQYF
DNA: TGTGCCAGCACAAAAGGGGGCAGCGGCGATCTTACGTACGAGCAGTACTTC

V: TRBV19
D: TRBD1
J: TRBJ1-5
size: -
CDR3: CASSIGGQVGQPQHF
DNA: TGTGCCAGTAGTATAGGGGGACAGGTTGGTCAACCCCAGCATTTT

V: TRBV15
D: -
J: TRBJ1-2
size: -
CDR3: CATSRDRGVTNYGYTF
DNA: TGTGCCACCAGCAGAGATCGGGGGGTTACTAACTATGGCTACACCTTC

V: TRBV7-2
D: -
J: TRBJ1-2
size: -
CDR3: CASSPDRSYGYTF
DNA: TGTGCCAGCAGCCCGGACAGAAGCTATGGCTACACCTTC

V: TRBV7-2
D: TRBD1
J: TRBJ2-2
size: -
CDR3: CASSLSGTGAGELFF
DNA: TGTGCCAGCAGCCTCTCCGGGACAGGGGCCGGGGAGCTGTTTTTT

V: TRBV7-2
D: TRBD2
J: TRBJ2-1
size: -
CDR3: CASSLALAGQFF
DNA: TGTGCCAGCAGCTTAGCTTTAGCGGGACAGTTCTTC

V: TRBV7-2
D: TRBD1
J: TRBJ2-5
size: -
CDR3: CASSWGTGIETQYF
DNA: TGTGCCAGCAGCTGGGGGACAGGGATAGAGACCCAGTACTTC

V: TRBV9
D: TRBD1
J: TRBJ1-2
size: few
CDR3: CASRKQGARDGYTF
DNA: TGTGCCAGTAGAAAACAGGGGGCGCGGGATGGCTACACCTTC

V: TRBV27
D: TRBD2
J: TRBJ2-1
size: few
CDR3: CASSFRTSRGEGEQFF
DNA: TGTGCCAGCAGTTTTCGGACTAGCCGGGGTGAAGGGGAGCAGTTCTTC

V: TRBV11-2
D: TRBD2
J: TRBJ2-7
size: -
CDR3: CASSLGGSGGFGEQYF
DNA: TGTGCCAGCAGCTTAGGGGGTAGCGGGGGCTTTGGCGAGCAGTACTTC

V: TRBV7-2
D: TRBD2
J: TRBJ2-3
size: -
CDR3: CASSLVAGGTDTQYF
DNA: TGTGCCAGCAGCTTAGTAGCGGGGGGCACAGATACGCAGTATTTT

V: TRBV7-2
D: TRBD1
J: TRBJ1-1
size: -
CDR3: CASRQGAQPGTEAFF
DNA: TGTGCCAGCAGGCAGGGGGCTCAACCGGGAACTGAAGCTTTCTTT

V: TRBV11-2
D: -
J: TRBJ2-3
size: -
CDR3: CASSPTSDVADTQYF
DNA: TGTGCCAGCAGCCCGACTAGTGATGTCGCAGATACGCAGTATTTT

V: TRBV19
D: -
J: TRBJ1-1
size: -
CDR3: CASSPGQPHTEAFF
DNA: TGTGCCAGTAGCCCAGGACAGCCTCACACTGAAGCTTTCTTT

V: TRBV9
D: -
J: TRBJ2-7
size: once
CDR3: CASSVGPLQGLPYEQYF
DNA: TGTGCCAGCAGCGTAGGGCCCTTGCAGGGCCTCCCCTACGAGCAGTACTTC

V: TRBV28
D: -
J: TRBJ1-1
size: once
CDR3: CASTLGGRAEAFF
DNA: TGTGCCAGCACGCTCGGGGGGAGGGCTGAAGCTTTCTTT

V: TRBV5-3
D: TRBD1
J: TRBJ1-3
size: -
CDR3: CARSFDRGGNTIYF
DNA: TGTGCCAGAAGCTTCGACAGGGGTGGAAACACCATATATTTT

V: TRBV28
D: TRBD1
J: TRBJ1-1
size: -
CDR3: CASSSGGLRTEAFF
DNA: TGTGCCAGCAGTTCAGGGGGTCTAAGGACTGAAGCTTTCTTT

V: TRBV4-3
D: TRBD1
J: TRBJ1-2
size: few
CDR3: CASSYNPGTGDGYTF
DNA: TGCGCCAGCAGCTATAATCCCGGTACAGGGGATGGCTACACCTTC

V: TRBV11-2
D: -
J: TRBJ2-5
size: -
CDR3: CASSFTQGPQETQYF
DNA: TGTGCCAGCAGCTTCACCCAGGGCCCCCAAGAGACCCAGTACTTC

V: TRBV7-2
D: TRBD1
J: TRBJ1-5
size: -
CDR3: CASSLAGPGGIQPQHF
DNA: TGTGCCAGCAGCTTAGCTGGGCCAGGGGGCATTCAGCCCCAGCATTTT

V: TRBV11-2
D: -
J: TRBJ2-4
size: -
CDR3: CASSFGEVKNIQYF
DNA: TGTGCCAGCAGCTTCGGGGAGGTCAAAAACATTCAGTACTTC

V: TRBV4-3
D: -
J: TRBJ2-3
size: -
CDR3: CASSQDLGGSTQYF
DNA: TGCGCCAGCAGCCAAGATTTGGGGGGAAGTACGCAGTATTTT

V: TRBV5-1
D: TRBD1
J: TRBJ2-7
size: -
CDR3: CASRGQGNEQYF
DNA: TGCGCCAGCAGGGGACAGGGCAACGAGCAGTACTTC

V: TRBV10-1
D: TRBD2
J: TRBJ2-3
size: -
CDR3: CASSESLAGSGGTQYF
DNA: TGCGCCAGCAGTGAGTCGTTAGCGGGATCGGGAGGTACGCAGTATTTT

V: TRBV5-1
D: TRBD1
J: TRBJ2-1
size: once
CDR3: CASNVGTGASSEQFF
DNA: TGCGCCAGCAACGTGGGGACAGGGGCTAGTAGTGAGCAGTTCTTC

V: TRBV7-2
D: -
J: TRBJ1-1
size: -
CDR3: CASSLGAENTEAFF
DNA: TGTGCCAGCAGCTTAGGCGCGGAGAACACTGAAGCTTTCTTT

V: TRBV19
D: -
J: TRBJ1-6
size: once
CDR3: CASQSGGDLRGSPLHF
DNA: TGTGCCTCACAGTCGGGGGGGGATCTCCGGGGTTCACCCCTCCACTTT

V: TRBV11-2
D: -
J: TRBJ1-5
size: -
CDR3: CASSLVGGVNQPQHF
DNA: TGTGCCAGCAGCTTAGTAGGAGGGGTAAATCAGCCCCAGCATTTT

V: TRBV7-2
D: -
J: TRBJ2-3
size: -
CDR3: CASSLVTFYLSDTQYF
DNA: TGTGCCAGCAGCTTAGTGACTTTCTACCTGTCAGATACGCAGTATTTT

V: TRBV6-1
D: -
J: TRBJ2-7
size: few
CDR3: CASRRSGSYEQYF
DNA: TGTGCCAGCAGGAGATCAGGGTCCTACGAGCAGTACTTC

V: TRBV19
D: TRBD1
J: TRBJ1-5
size: -
CDR3: CASSLTGNNQPQHF
DNA: TGTGCCAGTAGTTTGACAGGGAACAATCAGCCCCAGCATTTT

V: TRBV28
D: TRBD1
J: TRBJ2-7
size: -
CDR3: CATRGQGIYEQYF
DNA: TGTGCCACCCGTGGACAGGGGATCTACGAGCAGTACTTC

V: TRBV7-2
D: TRBD1
J: TRBJ1-4
size: -
CDR3: CASSPGQNNEKLFF
DNA: TGTGCCAGCAGCCCGGGACAGAATAATGAAAAACTGTTTTTT

V: TRBV7-9
D: TRBD1
J: TRBJ1-1
size: -
CDR3: CASSLAQGAHTEAFF
DNA: TGTGCCAGCAGCTTAGCGCAGGGGGCGCACACTGAAGCTTTCTTT

V: TRBV11-2
D: TRBD2
J: TRBJ2-7
size: -
CDR3: CASSHRLAGATYIYEQYF
DNA: TGTGCCAGCAGCCACCGACTAGCGGGAGCCACCTACATATACGAGCAGTACTTC

V: TRBV7-6
D: -
J: TRBJ1-2
size: -
CDR3: CASRPYGANYGYTF
DNA: TGTGCCAGCAGGCCCTACGGAGCTAACTATGGCTACACCTTC

V: TRBV19
D: -
J: TRBJ1-4
size: -
CDR3: CASSPTEPTNEKLFF
DNA: TGTGCCAGTAGCCCGACGGAGCCAACTAATGAAAAACTGTTTTTT